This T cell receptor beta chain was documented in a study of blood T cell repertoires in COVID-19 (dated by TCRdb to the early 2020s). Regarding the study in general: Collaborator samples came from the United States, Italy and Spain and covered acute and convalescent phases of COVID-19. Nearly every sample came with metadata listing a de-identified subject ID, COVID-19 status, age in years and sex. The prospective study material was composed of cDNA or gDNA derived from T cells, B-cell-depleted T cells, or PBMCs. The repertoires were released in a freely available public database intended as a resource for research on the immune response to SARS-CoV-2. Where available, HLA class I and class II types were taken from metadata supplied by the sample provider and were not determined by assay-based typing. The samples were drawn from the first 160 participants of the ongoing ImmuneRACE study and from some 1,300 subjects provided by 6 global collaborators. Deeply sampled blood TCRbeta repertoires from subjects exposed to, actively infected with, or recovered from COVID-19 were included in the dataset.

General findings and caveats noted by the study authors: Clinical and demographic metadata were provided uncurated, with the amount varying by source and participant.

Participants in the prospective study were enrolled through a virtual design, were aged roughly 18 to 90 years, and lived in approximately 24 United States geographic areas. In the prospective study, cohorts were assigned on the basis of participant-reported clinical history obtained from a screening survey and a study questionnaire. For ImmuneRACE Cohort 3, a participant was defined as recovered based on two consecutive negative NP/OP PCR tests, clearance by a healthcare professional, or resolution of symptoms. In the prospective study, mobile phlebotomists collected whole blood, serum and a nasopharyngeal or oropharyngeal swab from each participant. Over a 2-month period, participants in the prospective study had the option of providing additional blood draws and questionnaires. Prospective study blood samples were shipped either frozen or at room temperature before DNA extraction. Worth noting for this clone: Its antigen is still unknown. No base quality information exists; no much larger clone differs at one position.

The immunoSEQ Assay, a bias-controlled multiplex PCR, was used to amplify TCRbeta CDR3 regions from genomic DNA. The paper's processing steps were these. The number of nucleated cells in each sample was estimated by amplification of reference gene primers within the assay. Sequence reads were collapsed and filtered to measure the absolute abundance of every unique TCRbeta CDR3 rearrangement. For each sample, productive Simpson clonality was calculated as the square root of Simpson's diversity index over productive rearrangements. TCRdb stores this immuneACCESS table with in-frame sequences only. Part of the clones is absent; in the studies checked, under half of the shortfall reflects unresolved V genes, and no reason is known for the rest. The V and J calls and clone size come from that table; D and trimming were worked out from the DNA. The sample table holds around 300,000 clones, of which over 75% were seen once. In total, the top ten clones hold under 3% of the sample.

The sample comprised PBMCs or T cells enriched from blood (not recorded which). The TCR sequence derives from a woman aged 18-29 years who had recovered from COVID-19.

CDR3 loop: CASSLGADGLYGYTF. DNA sequence: TGTGCCAGCAGCTTAGGGGCAGACGGACTCTATGGCTACACCTTC. This chain is built from TRBV7-9 and TRBJ1-2, with an unclear D gene assignment. Between the V and J ends, shortened by 1 base and 4 bases respectively, the junction contains 13 bases. CDR1 is given as SEHNR and CDR2 as FQNEAQ, both from the germline V gene (reference sequence). The cysteine opens and the phenylalanine closes a CDR3 of 15 amino acids. The read is trimmed to its CDR3 DNA, 45 bases read in frame from base 1.